Listed below are T cell receptor beta chains from one sample, sequenced in a study of control samples from healthy donors and cancer patients. The table came from immunoSEQ multiplex PCR; TCRdb's copy has only in-frame clones and leaves some out. The sample lists 140,000 to 150,000 clones, 75% to 90% occurring once. The sequenced material came from blood. These receptor sequences come from a man aged 25 to 40 in good health. Each CDR3 is given without its conserved first and last residue. Each record gives: V gene, CDR3 protein.

>TRBV5-6
ASSTPSGSGKTQY
>TRBV7-3
ASSSSSGANVLT
>TRBV15
ATSILAPTGELF
>TRBV6-2/TRBV6-3
ASSFSRDSPSYEQY
>TRBV7-2
ASSLQGRTEAF
>TRBV7-2
ASSLRTSGSTYEQY
>TRBV7-2
ASRSERGSTGELF
>TRBV6-2/TRBV6-3
ASSYAPGAYEQY
>TRBV29-1
SVRQGAAGELF
>TRBV24-1
ATSASRPGGPSYEQY
>TRBV6-5
ASRQIDNSPLH
>TRBV2
ASSEGISLNTEAF
>TRBV2
AGTPGQGIEGHTGELF
>TRBV10-1
ASTTICGTRLPSNQPQH
>TRBV12-3/TRBV12-4
ASTVFNQPQH
>TRBV9
ASSKGGTGHAEQY
>TRBV6-1
ASSVDYGSGGNTDTQY
>TRBV20-1
GNRDTYGYT
>TRBV7-2
ASSLRRGGLNTEAF
>TRBV5-5
ASSLPGTSTDTQY
>TRBV19
ASTLGGNPSTDTQY
>TRBV7-2
ASSLKSVGANVLT
>TRBV6-5
ASRGTANTGELF
>TRBV5-5
ASRLSFLTYNEQF
>TRBV15
ATSREHRSWGTDTQY
>TRBV29-1
SVVGGVTIAYEQY
>TRBV27
ASSFSTVGPYEQY
>TRBV20-1
SVLVAYEQY
>TRBV19
ASSVLQGARLTEAF
>TRBV4-3
ASSQEAGSSGNTIY
>TRBV7-9
ASSLISGLDEQF
>TRBV25-1
ASRAATGVDGEQY
>TRBV27
ASSFRQGAIGVGTDTQY
>TRBV19
ASSIDRDRNEKLF
>TRBV11-2
ASSLGAQETQY
>TRBV24-1
ATSDLFAQY
>TRBV18
ASSPHGRGNYNEQF
>TRBV28
ASSFIGSRYGYT
>TRBV5-4
ASSPGQQYGYT
>TRBV6-1
ASSAAQGVTDTQY